The 21 T cell receptor beta chains listed next were all sequenced from one sample in a study of OX40 agonist ivuxolimab in advanced cancers. Here immunoSEQ multiplex PCR was the method, and the copy in TCRdb shows in-frame clones only, minus some. Of approximately 24,000 clones listed, 65% to 85% are singletons. The material sequenced was CD4+ or CD8+ T cells sorted from blood, taken in a trial of the OX40 agonist ivuxolimab. Every receptor here comes from an adult with an advanced solid tumor such as melanoma, head and neck, liver or kidney cancer.

This chain links TRBV19 with TRBJ2-3; TRBD2 is a possible D gene (5 bases). In germline, CDR1 is LNHDA, CDR2 SQIVND (reference sequence). CDR3 length: 13 amino acids. Trimming removed 6 bases from V and 4 bases from J, with 11 bases in between. Here the CDR3 reads CASSSGGPDTQYF. In DNA form, the CDR3 reads TGTGCCAGTAGCAGCGGAGGCCCAGATACGCAGTATTTT.

This clone was observed once. The V call is TRBV7-2, the J call TRBJ2-3, with 9 bases aligning to TRBD2. Germline lookup yields CDR1 SGHTA and CDR2 FQGNSA. The CDR3 contains 16 residues. The ends lost 4 bases at V and 7 bases at J; junction bases unmatched: 12. The CDR3 DNA sequence: TGTGCCAGCAGCTCCCCGGGGCGGGGGGGCCAATATACGCAGTATTTT. Amino acids: CASSSPGRGGQYTQYF. Full variable domain (outside the CDR3, taken from reference TRBV7-2 and TRBJ2-3): GAGVSQSPSNKVTEKGKDVELRCDPISGHTALYWYRQSLGQGLEFLIYFQGNSAPDKSGLPSDRFSAERTGGSVSTLTIQRTQQEDSAVYLCASSSPGRGGQYTQYFGPGTRLTVL.

J is TRBJ2-5 and V is TRBV27, with TRBD1 matching over 7 bases. The CDR3 totals 12 residues. In germline, CDR1 is MNHEY, CDR2 SMNVEV (reference sequence). V lost 5 bases, J lost 6 bases, and 3 bases stayed unmatched. The CDR3 nucleotides are TGTGCCAGCAGTCACAGGGGCCAGACCCAGTACTTC. Translating gives CASSHRGQTQYF.

J is TRBJ1-2 and V is TRBV19, with D perhaps matching TRBD1 (6 bases). The V gene lost 4 bases and the J gene lost 6 bases, with 30 bases spanning the gap. The germline gives CDR1 LNHDA, CDR2 SQIVND (reference sequence). The CDR3 loop spans 19 amino acids. CDR3 protein: CASSTSSHSDVGQGNGYTF. As DNA, the CDR3 is TGTGCCAGTAGTACCTCCTCTCACTCAGACGTGGGCCAGGGGAATGGCTACACCTTC. The variable domain in full, completed from reference TRBV19 and TRBJ1-2, reads DGGITQSPKYLFRKEGQNVTLSCEQNLNHDAMYWYRQDPGQGLRLIYYSQIVNDFQKGDIAEGYSVSREKKESFPLTVTSAQKNPTAFYLCASSTSSHSDVGQGNGYTFGSGTRLTVV.

This chain uses TRBV11-2 with TRBJ2-5; 8 bases fit TRBD2. The CDR3 is 15 residues long. The V gene's germline CDR1 is SGHAT and CDR2 FQNNGV. V lost 5 bases to trimming and J lost 5 bases; unmatched junction nucleotides: 10. The CDR3 reads CASSMIAGTAETQYF. The CDR3, as DNA: TGTGCCAGCAGCATGATAGCGGGAACAGCGGAGACCCAGTACTTC.

The V gene is TRBV14, the J gene TRBJ2-5; D unclear. CDR3 length: 12 residues. The V end lost 1 base, the J end lost 5 bases, and 5 bases lay between the germline ends. CDR1 and CDR2 (germline): SGHDN, FVKESK. This chain's CDR3 is CASSQVWETQYF. The CDR3 region has the DNA TGTGCCAGCAGCCAAGTTTGGGAGACCCAGTACTTC.

This rearrangement joins TRBV7-9 to TRBJ2-3; 12 positions agree with TRBD2. Germline assignment: CDR1 SEHNR and CDR2 FQNEAQ (reference sequence). The CDR3 runs 18 residues. The ends lost 5 bases at V and 1 base at J; junction bases unmatched: 10. The CDR3 DNA reads as TGTGCCAGCAGCCTCGGCACTAGCGGGAGGCTTGGCACAGATACGCAGTATTTT. Its protein product is CASSLGTSGRLGTDTQYF.

This CDR3 is CASMRGQGDEQYF. As DNA, the CDR3 is TGTGCCAGTATGAGGGGACAGGGGGACGAGCAGTACTTC. The V call is TRBV19, the J call TRBJ2-7; 11 nucleotides agree with TRBD1. The CDR3 is 13 residues long. V was pared by 7 bases and J by 5 bases, with 4 bases of the junction left unmatched. Germline V gives CDR1 LNHDA, CDR2 SQIVND (reference sequence).

This sequence joins TRBV18 and TRBJ2-5; D not resolved. CDR1 is KGHSH and CDR2 is LQKENI in the germline V gene. V dropped 5 bases and J dropped 0 bases, with 7 bases sitting between them. This CDR3 is 13 amino acids long. The CDR3 here is CASSKGYQETQYF. The CDR3 DNA reads TGTGCCAGCTCAAAGGGATACCAAGAGACCCAGTACTTC. Full variable domain (rest looked up from reference TRBV18 and TRBJ2-5): NAGVMQNPRHLVRRRGQEARLRCSPMKGHSHVYWYRQLPEEGLKFMVYLQKENIIDESGMPKERFSAEFPKEGPSILRIQQVVRGDSAAYFCASSKGYQETQYFGPGTRLLVL.

V and J are TRBV7-2 and TRBJ1-3; the match to TRBD1 covers 9 bases. Germline V CDR1 and CDR2: SGHTA, FQGNSA. V gave up 5 bases and J gave up 4 bases; unmatched junction bases: 3. This CDR3 has 14 residues. The CDR3 region has the DNA TGTGCCAGCAGCCGGACAGGGGCAGGAAACACCATATATTTT. This gives the protein CASSRTGAGNTIYF.

This clone was seen only once. The genes are TRBV7-9 and TRBJ2-7, with D unresolved. CDR1 is SEHNR and CDR2 is FQNEAQ in the germline V gene (reference sequence). Trimming removed 1 base from V and 4 bases from J, with 2 bases in between. The CDR3 extends over 11 amino acids. CDR3 DNA sequence: TGTGCCAGCAGCTTAGAATACGAGCAGTACTTC. Its translation is CASSLEYEQYF.

This clone was seen once. This chain joins TRBV20-1 and TRBJ2-7; D might be TRBD1 (6 bases). CDR3 length equals 11 residues. Deletions cut 1 base from V and 7 bases from J, with 8 bases between. Germline loops: CDR1 DFQATT, CDR2 SNEGSKA (reference sequence). The CDR3 here is CSARGQDEQYF. DNA for the CDR3: TGCAGTGCTAGAGGACAGGATGAGCAGTACTTC.

V is TRBV7-2 and J is TRBJ1-2, with D possibly being TRBD1 (5 bases). Deletions cut 1 base from V and 5 bases from J, with 17 bases between. This CDR3 region has 16 residues. Per the germline V gene, CDR1 is SGHTA and CDR2 is FQGNSA. CDR3 DNA: TGTGCCAGCAGCTTAGGGGGACGGATGGGGTCTTATGGCTACACCTTC. Amino acid sequence: CASSLGGRMGSYGYTF.

This chain connects TRBV5-6 to TRBJ1-2; 8 bases are shared with TRBD1. The ends lost 3 bases at V and 2 bases at J; junction bases unmatched: 9. From germline, CDR1 is SGHDT and CDR2 YYEEEE. CDR3 size: 16 residues. The CDR3 coding sequence is TGTGCCAGCAGCTCGAAAGGACAGGGCAGAAACTATGGCTACACCTTC. Its translation is CASSSKGQGRNYGYTF.

The rearrangement joins TRBV5-1 to TRBJ1-6, with TRBD1 matching 8 bases. The CDR3 loop spans 15 amino acids. Germline V gene data show CDR1 as SGHRS and CDR2 as YFSETQ. V trimming: 0 bases; J trimming: 9 bases; junction bases outside the gene matches: 5. The CDR3 region has the DNA TGCGCCAGCAGCTTGGAAGTCAGGGGGCGTTCACCCCTCCACTTT. This codes for CASSLEVRGRSPLHF.

The gene calls are TRBV2 and TRBJ1-1, with a possible D match to TRBD1 (5 bases). The germline V and J ends were trimmed by 2 bases and 1 base, with 11 bases remaining between them. The CDR3 is made up of 15 amino acids. Germline lookup yields CDR1 SNHLY and CDR2 FYNNEI. Here the CDR3 reads CASSEQGTGNTEAFF. As DNA, the CDR3 is TGTGCCAGCAGTGAACAGGGAACGGGGAACACTGAAGCTTTCTTT.

Comment on this clone: The same CDR3 also results from other DNA sequences found in this sample. This chain links TRBV6-4 with TRBJ2-1, with D possibly matching TRBD2 (7 bases). The CDR3 extends over 15 amino acids. Trimming took 0 bases from V and 3 from J, leaving 9 bases between them. The germline V gene has CDR1 MRHNA and CDR2 SNTAGT. The CDR3 here is CASSDSGGGYNEQFF. The CDR3 coding sequence is TGTGCCAGCAGTGACTCAGGGGGGGGCTACAATGAGCAGTTCTTC.

The count of this clone is one. The chain carries TRBV6-5 and TRBJ2-7; TRBD1 might be the D (6 bases). CDR1 is MNHEY, CDR2 SVGAGI, per germline. Trimming removed 0 bases at V and 3 bases at J, with 12 bases between. The CDR3 runs 15 residues. The CDR3 here is CASSYSTGSNYEQYF. DNA of the CDR3: TGTGCCAGCAGTTACTCGACAGGTTCAAACTACGAGCAGTACTTC.

This chain connects TRBV5-4 to TRBJ2-2; 7 nucleotides agree with TRBD2. Germline values: CDR1 SGHNT, CDR2 YYREEE (reference sequence). The CDR3 spans 15 residues. Germline trimming cut 1 base from V and 5 bases from J; bases unmatched to any gene: 5. In DNA form, the CDR3 reads TGTGCCAGCAGCTTGCCGTGGCGGGGGACCGGGGAGCTGTTTTTT. This translates into CASSLPWRGTGELFF.

The CDR3 coding sequence is TGTGCCTGGAGTGGGGTAGTGTCGAATCTCTACGAGCAGTACTTC. Its translation is CAWSGVVSNLYEQYF. The chain joins TRBV30 to TRBJ2-7; D not certain. The CDR3 length is 15 residues. V lost 1 base and J lost 3, with 16 bases in between. CDR1 GTSNPN and CDR2 SVGIG come from the germline V gene (reference sequence).

The V and J genes are TRBV30 and TRBJ2-2, with D unresolved. The germline V and J ends were trimmed by 4 bases and 7 bases, with 10 bases remaining between them. There are 12 residues in the CDR3. Germline assignment: CDR1 GTSNPN and CDR2 SVGIG (reference sequence). CDR3 region: CAWNHPIGELFF. The CDR3 region has the DNA TGTGCCTGGAACCACCCCATCGGGGAGCTGTTTTTT.